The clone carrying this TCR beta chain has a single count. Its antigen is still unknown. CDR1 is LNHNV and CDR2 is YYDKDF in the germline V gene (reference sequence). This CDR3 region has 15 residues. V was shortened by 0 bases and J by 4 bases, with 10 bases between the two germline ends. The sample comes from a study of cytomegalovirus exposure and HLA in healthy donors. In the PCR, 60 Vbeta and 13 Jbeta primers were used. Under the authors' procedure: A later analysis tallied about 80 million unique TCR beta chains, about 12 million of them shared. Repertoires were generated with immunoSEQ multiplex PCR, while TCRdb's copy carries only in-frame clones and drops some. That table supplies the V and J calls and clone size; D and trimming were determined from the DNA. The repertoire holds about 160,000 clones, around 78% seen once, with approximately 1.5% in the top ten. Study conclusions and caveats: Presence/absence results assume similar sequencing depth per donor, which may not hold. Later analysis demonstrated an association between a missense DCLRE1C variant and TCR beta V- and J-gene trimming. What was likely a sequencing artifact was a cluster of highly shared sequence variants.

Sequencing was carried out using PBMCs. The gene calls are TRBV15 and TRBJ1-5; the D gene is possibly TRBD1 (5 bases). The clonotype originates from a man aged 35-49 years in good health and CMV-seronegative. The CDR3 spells CATSRDLGGNQPQHF. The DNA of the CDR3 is TGTGCCACCAGCAGAGATTTGGGGGGTAATCAGCCCCAGCATTTT.